This T cell receptor beta chain was identified in a study of identical twins. The study's findings and limits: Donors were not followed over many years; analysis was cross-sectional. Sequences that were beta out-of-frame showed weaker excess twin sharing. One should note that invariant MAIT and iNKT cells could partly confound zero-insertion analyses. Low generation probability was overrepresented in out-of-frame alpha sequences shared by twins.

This clonotype was counted between two and nine times. What it recognizes is unknown. Trimming pared 0 bases from V and 0 bases from J, leaving 11 bases between. This CDR3 region has 17 residues. CDR1 is MNHEY, CDR2 SMNVEV, per germline (reference sequence). TCRdb used MiXCR to reprocess the 5' RACE reads, holding one entry per CDR3 protein. In the table there are 250,000 or so distinct CDR3 sequences, about 8.3% of which are singletons. A further study also used this sample, focusing on yellow fever vaccine responses in identical twins.

This TCR was recovered from a woman under 30 in good health. The sample consisted of CD8+ T cells sorted from blood. The V call is TRBV27, the J call TRBJ2-2; unclear D gene. CDR3 sequence (DNA): TGTGCCAGCAGTTTATCGGTCGGAACGGCGAACACCGGGGAGCTGTTTTTT. Amino acid sequence: CASSLSVGTANTGELFF.